This T cell receptor (beta chain) appears in the sequencing data of a study of blood T cell repertoires in COVID-19. Study-wide background: From T cells, B-cell-depleted T cells, or PBMCs came the material, which was cDNA or gDNA.

CDR3 length equals 12 residues. Trimming pared 5 bases from V and 14 bases from J, leaving 13 bases between. Germline V lookup: CDR1 SGHAT, CDR2 FQNNGV. Measured with immunoSEQ multiplex PCR; TCRdb has only the in-frame clones, and not every one. The profile shows approximately 50,000 clones, 79% of them singletons. The rearrangement joins TRBV11-2 to TRBJ1-6, with D possibly being TRBD1 (5 bases). The origin of this receptor is a man aged 65 to 85 with acute or convalescent COVID-19. The sequencing input was peripheral blood. The CDR3: CASSGWGRALHF. CDR3 DNA: TGTGCCAGCAGCGGGTGGGGGAGGGCCCTCCACTTT.